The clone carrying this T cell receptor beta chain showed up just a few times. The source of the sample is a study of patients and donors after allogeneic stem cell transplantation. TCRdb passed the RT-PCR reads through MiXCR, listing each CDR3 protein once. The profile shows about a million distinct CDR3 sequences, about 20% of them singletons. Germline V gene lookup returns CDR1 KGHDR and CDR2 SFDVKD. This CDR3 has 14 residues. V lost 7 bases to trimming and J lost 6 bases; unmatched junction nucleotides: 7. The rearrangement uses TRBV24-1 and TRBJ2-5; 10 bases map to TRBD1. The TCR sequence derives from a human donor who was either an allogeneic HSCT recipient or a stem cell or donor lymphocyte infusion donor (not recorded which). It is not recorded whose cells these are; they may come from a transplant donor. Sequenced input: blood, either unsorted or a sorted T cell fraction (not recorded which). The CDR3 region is CATSVTGGGKTQYF. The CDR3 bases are TGTGCCACCAGCGTGACAGGGGGCGGGAAGACCCAGTACTTC.